These 6 T cell receptor beta chains came from one sample sequenced in a study of cytomegalovirus exposure and HLA in healthy donors (dated 2017 in TCRdb). Library construction relied on the immunoSEQ multiplex PCR assay. For the multiplex PCR, a mixture combining 60 forward primers for TCR Vbeta segments and 13 reverse primers for TCR Jbeta segments was used. TCRdb mirrors the immuneACCESS table, restricted to in-frame sequences. Some clones are absent from its copies; in checked studies, under half trace to an unresolved V gene, and the reason for the others is unknown. A total of around 150,000 clones appear in this sample, around 76% of them only once. The ten largest make up more than 3% of the sample. The sequenced material came from PBMCs. These receptors all come from a man aged 18-30 years in good health and CMV-seronegative.

This chain joins TRBV7-2 and TRBJ2-3, with unresolved D. CDR3 length equals 14 residues. The V end lost 5 bases, the J end lost 5 bases, and 14 bases lay between the germline ends. From germline, CDR1 is SGHTA and CDR2 FQGNSA. Here the CDR3 DNA reads TGTGCCAGCAGCCCGGGTTCCGGGTTAGATACGCAGTATTTT. This sequence encodes CASSPGSGLDTQYF.

The rearrangement joins TRBV7-2 to TRBJ2-1; D is undetermined. The CDR3 covers 16 residues. The germline V and J ends were trimmed by 5 bases and 0 bases, with 14 bases remaining between them. The germline V gene has CDR1 SGHTA and CDR2 FQGNSA. The CDR3 sequence is CASSRYGPGSYNEQFF. DNA for the CDR3: TGTGCCAGCAGCCGGTATGGGCCCGGCTCCTACAATGAGCAGTTCTTC.

This chain links TRBV19 with TRBJ2-1; 11 bases match TRBD2. With V trimmed by 7 bases and J by 2 bases, 10 bases remained unmatched. Germline V gene sequence: CDR1 LNHDA, CDR2 SQIVND (reference sequence). This CDR3 has 17 amino acids. The CDR3 DNA follows: TGTGCCAGTACCCCCACTGCTAGCGGGAGGCCCTACAATGAGCAGTTCTTC. Translating it yields CASTPTASGRPYNEQFF.

This clone was picked up one time. The gene calls are TRBV6-6 and TRBJ1-3; D unresolved. Germline V gene lookup returns CDR1 MNHNY and CDR2 SVGAGI (reference sequence). The CDR3 is 16 amino acids. Trimming took 0 bases from V and 0 from J, leaving 9 bases between them. The CDR3 region has the DNA TGTGCCAGCAGTTACTCGAGGCAGTCCTCTGGAAACACCATATATTTT. Its protein is CASSYSRQSSGNTIYF.

This clone is a singleton in its sample. This chain links TRBV4-2 with TRBJ2-1, with TRBD2 matching 8 bases. The CDR3 is 16 residues long. V was clipped by 1 base and J by 2 bases; unmatched bases: 4. Germline V gene lookup returns CDR1 LGHNA and CDR2 YNFKEQ. In DNA form, the CDR3 reads TGTGCCAGCAGCCAAGCCCTTAGCGGGGCCTACAATGAGCAGTTCTTC. This sequence encodes CASSQALSGAYNEQFF.

This clone was observed a handful of times. The V gene is TRBV5-1, the J gene TRBJ2-1; 10 nucleotides line up with TRBD2. Germline V gene sequence: CDR1 SGHRS, CDR2 YFSETQ. J lost 5 bases, V lost 5 bases, and 7 bases had no gene match. This CDR3 is 15 amino acids long. The CDR3 here is CASSVSLAGDNEQFF. The CDR3 DNA reads TGCGCCAGCAGTGTGTCCCTAGCGGGGGACAATGAGCAGTTCTTC.